The 28 T cell receptor beta chains given below trace back to one sample, sequenced in a study of cytomegalovirus exposure and HLA in healthy donors. Primers for the PCR totalled 60 Vbeta and 13 Jbeta. The repertoire was sequenced with immunoSEQ multiplex PCR; TCRdb's copy has only in-frame clones and lacks some. The sample holds some 170,000 clones, 65% to 75% seen once. Material for sequencing was PBMCs. The receptors come from a human donor in good health.

This clone was seen once. The chain recombines TRBV2 with TRBJ2-1, with D hard to call. Trimming removed 7 bases from V and 0 bases from J, with 13 bases in between. This CDR3 has 15 residues. Looked up from germline, CDR1 is SNHLY and CDR2 is FYNNEI. Here the CDR3 DNA reads TGTGCCAGCATTAAGGAACAGAGCTCCTACAATGAGCAGTTCTTC. It translates to CASIKEQSSYNEQFF.

As DNA, the CDR3 is TGTGCCAGCAGGGGGGAGGCGGATTATAGCAATCAGCCCCAGCATTTT. Translated: CASRGEADYSNQPQHF. V gene TRBV2 combines with J gene TRBJ1-5; D may be TRBD1 (5 bases). This CDR3 is built from 16 residues. V was shortened by 6 bases and J by 0 bases, with 15 bases between the two germline ends. CDR1 and CDR2 from the germline V gene are SNHLY and FYNNEI.

The gene calls are TRBV11-2 and TRBJ1-1, with 7 bases aligning to TRBD1. With V trimmed by 4 bases and J by 1 base, 15 bases remained unmatched. This CDR3 comprises 18 residues. Germline loops: CDR1 SGHAT, CDR2 FQNNGV. The CDR3 protein is CASSSWGFKTGSNTEAFF. CDR3 bases: TGTGCCAGCAGCTCTTGGGGCTTCAAGACAGGGTCGAACACTGAAGCTTTCTTT.

The chain has TRBV6-6 and TRBJ2-3; the match to TRBD1 covers 9 bases. The J segment lost 2 bases and the V segment lost 8 bases, leaving 2 bases of the junction unmatched. This CDR3 spans 13 amino acids. The V gene's germline CDR1 is MNHNY and CDR2 SVGAGI (reference sequence). Here the CDR3 reads CASRDRDTDTQYF. The CDR3 DNA reads TGTGCCAGCCGGGACAGGGACACAGATACGCAGTATTTT.

J is TRBJ2-5 and V is TRBV15, with D maybe TRBD2 (5 bases). Trimming removed 1 base at V and 2 bases at J, with 23 bases between. CDR1 and CDR2 (germline): LNHNV, YYDKDF (reference sequence). The CDR3 covers 19 residues. Written as DNA, the CDR3 is TGTGCCACCAGCAGAGCTCCGGCGGGTACGATCAAAAGTCAAGAGACCCAGTACTTC. Its protein product is CATSRAPAGTIKSQETQYF.

This clone was recorded once. The chain is built from TRBV5-1 and TRBJ2-5; D gene uncertain. V was shortened by 2 bases and J by 2 bases, with 13 bases between the two germline ends. CDR1 is SGHRS, CDR2 YFSETQ, per germline. The CDR3 sequence is 15 residues long. The DNA for the CDR3 is TGCGCCAGCAGCTTCGGCCCCGGAGTTCAAGAGACCCAGTACTTC. Its protein is CASSFGPGVQETQYF. The whole variable domain, remainder taken from reference TRBV5-1 and TRBJ2-5, is KAGVTQTPRYLIKTRGQQVTLSCSPISGHRSVSWYQQTPGQGLQFLFEYFSETQRNKGNFPGRFSGRQFSNSRSEMNVSTLELGDSALYLCASSFGPGVQETQYFGPGTRLLVL.

This clone has a single count. V gene TRBV5-1 combines with J gene TRBJ1-1; D unresolved. The V end lost 2 bases, the J end lost 2 bases, and 10 bases lay between the germline ends. Germline lookup yields CDR1 SGHRS and CDR2 YFSETQ. The CDR3 spans 14 residues. CDR3 in DNA: TGCGCCAGCAGCTTTGTCCCAGAAAACACTGAAGCTTTCTTT. Translation: CASSFVPENTEAFF.

The chain employs TRBV27 and TRBJ1-5; possible D gene TRBD1, 6 bases. The ends were cut back, 1 base at V and 5 bases at J, with 9 bases in the middle. The germline V gene has CDR1 MNHEY and CDR2 SMNVEV (reference sequence). This CDR3 is built from 14 residues. CDR3 coding DNA: TGTGCCAGCAGTTTATTAGGACAGCATCAGCCCCAGCATTTT. This gives the protein CASSLLGQHQPQHF.

V and J are TRBV5-1 and TRBJ2-5; 15 bases align to TRBD2. The CDR3 consists of 16 residues. Germline trimming cut 0 bases from V and 6 bases from J; bases unmatched to any gene: 3. Germline assignment: CDR1 SGHRS and CDR2 YFSETQ. The CDR3 spells CASSLAGLAGGKTQYF. The CDR3, as DNA: TGCGCCAGCAGCTTGGCGGGACTAGCGGGGGGTAAGACCCAGTACTTC. Variable domain in full (rest from reference TRBV5-1 and TRBJ2-5): KAGVTQTPRYLIKTRGQQVTLSCSPISGHRSVSWYQQTPGQGLQFLFEYFSETQRNKGNFPGRFSGRQFSNSRSEMNVSTLELGDSALYLCASSLAGLAGGKTQYFGPGTRLLVL.

Of note for this clone: A junction boundary mismatches the germline segment, possibly from a read error. The CDR3 nucleotides are TGTGCCAGCAGGCAGCGGGGGGGGCTGGATTTT. It is translated as CASRQRGGLDF. This chain links TRBV2 with TRBJ2-3, with 10 positions matching TRBD2. This CDR3 contains 11 residues. CDR1 is SNHLY and CDR2 is FYNNEI in the germline V gene.

The genes are TRBV5-1 and TRBJ2-1; maybe TRBD1 (5 bases). The V and J ends lost 2 bases and 8 bases respectively, with 14 bases between them. This CDR3 comprises 14 residues. The germline V gene encodes CDR1 SGHRS and CDR2 YFSETQ. The CDR3 loop reads CASSLRGRMDEQFF. The CDR3 bases are TGCGCCAGCAGCTTAAGGGGAAGAATGGATGAGCAGTTCTTC.

The chain carries TRBV5-1 and TRBJ1-5, with 7 positions matching TRBD1. Germline values: CDR1 SGHRS, CDR2 YFSETQ. V lost 0 bases to trimming and J lost 3 bases; unmatched junction nucleotides: 3. The CDR3 is 15 amino acids. CDR3 coding DNA: TGCGCCAGCAGCTTGGAGGGACAGTCCAATCAGCCCCAGCATTTT. It codes for CASSLEGQSNQPQHF.

This clone was recorded a few times. The chain employs TRBV7-9 and TRBJ1-6, with D unresolved. V shed 7 bases and J shed 13 bases, with 8 bases lying between them. The CDR3 extends over 10 amino acids. Germline V lookup: CDR1 SEHNR, CDR2 FQNEAQ (reference sequence). The chain's CDR3 is CASTPSPLHF. CDR3 sequence (DNA): TGTGCCAGCACCCCCTCCCCCCTCCACTTT.

The V and J genes are TRBV2 and TRBJ2-7, with TRBD1 matching 9 bases. The germline gives CDR1 SNHLY, CDR2 FYNNEI. J lost 6 bases, V lost 5 bases, and 8 bases had no gene match. The CDR3 sequence is 14 residues long. CDR3 DNA: TGTGCCAGCAGTCCAACTCCGGGACAGGGCGAGCAGTACTTC. Translating gives CASSPTPGQGEQYF.

V gene TRBV2 combines with J gene TRBJ2-7; a possible D gene is TRBD1 (5 bases). V lost 5 bases and J lost 2, with 34 bases in between. This CDR3 has 21 amino acids. Germline V lookup: CDR1 SNHLY, CDR2 FYNNEI. In DNA, the CDR3 is TGTGCCAGCAGTAAAGAAGGTGGGGCAGGTATTAAAACCGTACCTACCTACGAGCAGTACTTC. Translating gives CASSKEGGAGIKTVPTYEQYF.

The chain carries TRBV18 and TRBJ2-2; unclear D gene. The germline V and J ends were trimmed by 6 bases and 2 bases, with 4 bases remaining between them. The CDR3 has 12 residues. The germline V gene has CDR1 KGHSH and CDR2 LQKENI. The chain's CDR3 is CASSRNTGELFF. Written as DNA, the CDR3 is TGTGCCAGCTCCCGTAACACCGGGGAGCTGTTTTTT. Looking up the rest from reference TRBV18 and TRBJ2-2 gives the full variable domain: NAGVMQNPRHLVRRRGQEARLRCSPMKGHSHVYWYRQLPEEGLKFMVYLQKENIIDESGMPKERFSAEFPKEGPSILRIQQVVRGDSAAYFCASSRNTGELFFGEGSRLTVL.

The chain combines TRBV10-3 with TRBJ1-2; D might be TRBD1 (6 bases). Germline CDR1 and CDR2: ENHRY and SYGVKD. V shed 4 bases and J shed 5 bases, with 14 bases lying between them. This CDR3 is built from 14 residues. This CDR3 reads CAISAFDRLYGYTF. In DNA, the CDR3 is TGTGCCATCAGTGCCTTCGACAGGTTGTATGGCTACACCTTC.

The chain employs TRBV10-2 and TRBJ2-3, with 7 positions matching TRBD2. Germline values: CDR1 WSHSY, CDR2 SAAADI. The CDR3 sequence is 15 residues long. Unmatched junction bases numbered 3, after V lost 2 bases and J lost 1 base. CDR3 in DNA: TGCGCCAGCAGTGAGGAGCGGGGAGGCACAGATACGCAGTATTTT. It is translated as CASSEERGGTDTQYF.

This rearrangement joins TRBV5-1 to TRBJ2-1; 15 bases are shared with TRBD2. CDR1 is SGHRS and CDR2 is YFSETQ in the germline V gene. The CDR3 covers 20 residues. V shed 4 bases and J 0 bases; nucleotides not matched to a gene: 11. In DNA form, the CDR3 reads TGCGCCAGCAGCCCTACGGGACTAGCGGGGGGTAGGAGCTCCTACAATGAGCAGTTCTTC. Residues: CASSPTGLAGGRSSYNEQFF.

The genes are TRBV6-5 and TRBJ2-2; 7 bases agree with TRBD1. The V and J ends lost 8 bases and 5 bases, in that order; junction bases with no gene match: 8. Germline CDR1 is MNHEY and CDR2 is SVGAGI. The CDR3 contains 14 residues. The DNA for the CDR3 is TGTGCCAGCCGGAGAGGGGGCGGGACCGGGGAGCTGTTTTTT. It specifies CASRRGGGTGELFF.

The V and J genes are TRBV29-1 and TRBJ1-5; D ambiguous. In germline, CDR1 is SQVTM, CDR2 ANQGSEA. V lost 6 bases to trimming and J lost 6 bases, with 18 bases between them. The CDR3 extends over 14 amino acids. The CDR3: CSVVDSGLGQPQHF. In DNA form, the CDR3 reads TGCAGCGTCGTCGACTCGGGGTTGGGTCAGCCCCAGCATTTT.

CDR3 sequence: CSVSRVHGYTF. CDR3 nucleotides: TGCAGCGTTTCCAGGGTCCATGGCTACACCTTC. The chain uses TRBV29-1 and TRBJ1-2; the D gene is possibly TRBD1 (5 bases). This CDR3 has 11 amino acids. Trimming took off 5 bases at V and 6 bases at J, with 10 bases between the two ends. Germline V gene lookup returns CDR1 SQVTM and CDR2 ANQGSEA.

This chain links TRBV7-6 with TRBJ2-7; TRBD2 might be the D (6 bases). The CDR3 covers 14 residues. Trimming took 1 base from V and 2 from J, leaving 9 bases between them. The germline CDR1 and CDR2 sequences are SGHVS and FNYEAQ. CDR3 nucleotide sequence: TGTGCCAGCAGCTTAGTTGGACTAACCTACGAGCAGTACTTC. Its translation: CASSLVGLTYEQYF.

CDR3 coding DNA: TGTGCCAGCAGCGCCCCAGGCGCTAACTATGGCTACACCTTC. It yields the protein CASSAPGANYGYTF. The rearrangement links TRBV7-2 to TRBJ1-2; D gene unclear. The CDR3 has 14 residues. The V and J ends lost 5 bases and 0 bases respectively, with 10 bases between them. Germline V gives CDR1 SGHTA, CDR2 FQGNSA.

This clone occurred a few times. DNA of the CDR3: TGCAGCGTTGAACCCCTACCGCTAGCCAAAAACATTCAGTACTTC. Protein: CSVEPLPLAKNIQYF. This rearrangement joins TRBV29-1 to TRBJ2-4; D is ambiguous. The CDR3 totals 15 residues. Germline values: CDR1 SQVTM, CDR2 ANQGSEA. Trimming cost V 2 bases and J 0 bases, with 11 bases left between them.

This chain uses TRBV13 with TRBJ2-1; the match to TRBD2 covers 10 bases. Germline CDR1 and CDR2: PRHDT and FYEKMQ (reference sequence). The CDR3 totals 16 residues. With V trimmed by 2 bases and J by 7 bases, 8 bases remained unmatched. The CDR3 loop is CASSLIPASGGNEQFF. For the CDR3, the DNA is TGTGCCAGCAGCTTAATCCCTGCTAGCGGGGGAAATGAGCAGTTCTTC.

The gene calls are TRBV30 and TRBJ1-2; D is undetermined. This CDR3 comprises 13 residues. Trimming left V 0 bases short and J 7 bases short, with 12 bases between. Germline lookup yields CDR1 GTSNPN and CDR2 SVGIG (reference sequence). DNA of the CDR3: TGTGCCTGGAGTGTACCGCTATGGTCTGGCTACACCTTC. Amino acid sequence: CAWSVPLWSGYTF.

V usage is TRBV4-3 and J usage is TRBJ1-5; D gene unclear. The CDR3 sequence is 14 residues long. The germline CDR1 and CDR2 sequences are LGHNA and YSLEER. V was trimmed by 0 bases and J by 7 bases, leaving 10 bases between them. In nucleotides, the CDR3 is TGCGCCAGCAGCCAAGAAGGAGGGTTGCAGCCCCAGCATTTT. Translating it yields CASSQEGGLQPQHF.